These 22 T cell receptor beta chains came from one sample sequenced in a study of OX40 agonist ivuxolimab in advanced cancers. The data were produced by immunoSEQ multiplex PCR, yet TCRdb's version contains in-frame clones alone and is incomplete. The sample has tens of thousands of clones, about 81% seen once. The sample here was CD4+ or CD8+ T cells sorted from blood, taken in a trial of the OX40 agonist ivuxolimab. These receptors were obtained from an adult with an advanced solid tumor such as melanoma, head and neck, liver or kidney cancer.

The genes are TRBV11-2 and TRBJ2-7; TRBD1 matches at 8 bases. CDR1 is SGHAT, CDR2 FQNNGV, per germline. The junction had 6 bases not matched to a gene; V was cut back by 5 bases and J by 6 bases. The CDR3 is 13 amino acids. The CDR3 loop is CASSASGTGEQYF. CDR3 coding DNA: TGTGCCAGCAGCGCCTCCGGGACAGGCGAGCAGTACTTC.

There are a few counts of this clone. The V gene is TRBV5-4, the J gene TRBJ1-6, with D uncertain. Germline loops: CDR1 SGHNT, CDR2 YYREEE (reference sequence). V was trimmed by 2 bases and J by 7 bases, leaving 13 bases between them. This CDR3 spans 15 amino acids. CDR3 loop: CASSFDGRRNSPLHF. CDR3 bases: TGTGCCAGCAGCTTCGATGGGCGCAGGAATTCACCCCTCCACTTT. Full variable domain (missing parts from reference TRBV5-4 and TRBJ1-6): ETGVTQSPTHLIKTRGQQVTLRCSSQSGHNTVSWYQQALGQGPQFIFQYYREEENGRGNFPPRFSGLQFPNYSSELNVNALELDDSALYLCASSFDGRRNSPLHFGNGTRLTVT.

The rearrangement links TRBV5-8 to TRBJ2-5; either TRBD1 or TRBD2 may supply D (6 bases each). With 4 bases removed from V and 7 bases from J, the gap between germline ends came to 20 bases. The CDR3 runs to 15 residues. Germline V CDR1 and CDR2: SGHTS, YDEGEE. CDR3: CASSPQYRPGATQYF. The CDR3 DNA reads as TGTGCCAGCAGCCCCCAGTATAGGCCGGGGGCGACCCAGTACTTC. Variable domain in full (rest from reference TRBV5-8 and TRBJ2-5): EAGVTQSPTHLIKTRGQQATLRCSPISGHTSVYWYQQALGLGLQFLLWYDEGEERNRGNFPPRFSGRQFPNYSSELNVNALELEDSALYLCASSPQYRPGATQYFGPGTRLLVL.

The CDR3 reads CASSFQGSRNEQFF. The CDR3 DNA follows: TGTGCCAGCAGTTTCCAGGGTTCCCGGAATGAGCAGTTCTTC. This chain uses TRBV28 with TRBJ2-1; D possibly corresponds to TRBD1 (5 bases). The CDR3 contains 14 residues. Germline lookup yields CDR1 MDHEN and CDR2 SYDVKM. V gave up 3 bases and J gave up 7 bases, with 13 bases separating them.

The table lists this clone with a few counts. The chain joins TRBV6-5 to TRBJ1-6, with TRBD1 as a possible D gene (5 bases). CDR1 is MNHEY, CDR2 SVGAGI, per germline. This CDR3 is 14 amino acids long. Trimming shortened V by 5 bases and J by 8 bases, and 13 bases separated the two germline ends. The CDR3 loop is CASSPTGPDSPLHF. The CDR3 coding sequence is TGTGCCAGCAGTCCGACGGGGCCCGATTCACCCCTCCACTTT.

This clone turned up a few times. The chain links TRBV7-8 to TRBJ2-2; 13 positions match TRBD2. The CDR3 is made up of 16 amino acids. The V gene's germline CDR1 is SGHVS and CDR2 FQNEAQ. Trimming removed 5 bases from V and 6 bases from J; junction bases left unmatched: 6. CDR3 loop: CASSRTSGGAPGELFF. In DNA form, the CDR3 reads TGTGCCAGCAGCCGTACTAGCGGGGGGGCCCCCGGGGAGCTGTTTTTT.

This clone was seen only a few times. The chain uses TRBV7-2 and TRBJ1-2; D is unclear. V lost 4 bases, J lost 2 bases, and 20 bases lay in between. In germline, CDR1 is SGHTA, CDR2 FQGNSA. The CDR3 has 17 residues. The CDR3 DNA sequence: TGTGCCAGCAGCTCCATCTCAAAAAGGGCTCCAAACTATGGCTACACCTTC. Translated, it gives CASSSISKRAPNYGYTF.

This chain uses TRBV5-1 with TRBJ2-3; TRBD2 agrees at 8 bases. The germline gives CDR1 SGHRS, CDR2 YFSETQ. The CDR3 covers 14 residues. The V and J ends lost 3 bases and 6 bases, in that order; junction bases with no gene match: 6. CDR3 DNA: TGCGCCAGCAGCTCCGGGGGGGCGAGGGATACGCAGTATTTT. It specifies CASSSGGARDTQYF.

This rearrangement joins TRBV7-9 to TRBJ2-7; 10 bases agree with TRBD1. The germline CDR1 and CDR2 sequences are SEHNR and FQNEAQ (reference sequence). V shed 4 bases and J 6 bases; nucleotides not matched to a gene: 15. This CDR3 is built from 17 residues. This chain's CDR3 is CASSSASTGTGAPEQYF. The CDR3 nucleotides are TGTGCCAGCAGCTCCGCCTCGACCGGGACAGGGGCTCCCGAGCAGTACTTC.

The chain employs TRBV7-2 and TRBJ2-1; 8 nucleotides line up with TRBD2. The V and J ends lost 5 bases and 7 bases, in that order; junction bases with no gene match: 10. The CDR3 sequence is 15 residues long. CDR1 SGHTA and CDR2 FQGNSA come from the germline V gene. In nucleotides, the CDR3 is TGTGCCAGCAGCACAACCGGGACTAGAATAAATGAGCAGTTCTTC. It yields the protein CASSTTGTRINEQFF.

As DNA, the CDR3 is TGTGCCAGCAGCTTAGGGGGGCTACAGGGGTTTAATGAAAAACTGTTTTTT. Translation: CASSLGGLQGFNEKLFF. The chain joins TRBV7-2 to TRBJ1-4; 7 bases fit TRBD1. From germline, CDR1 is SGHTA and CDR2 FQGNSA. V dropped 1 base and J dropped 4; count of bases not matched to a gene: 9. CDR3 size: 17 residues. Drawing the rest from reference TRBV7-2 and TRBJ1-4, the complete variable domain is GAGVSQSPSNKVTEKGKDVELRCDPISGHTALYWYRQSLGQGLEFLIYFQGNSAPDKSGLPSDRFSAERTGGSVSTLTIQRTQQEDSAVYLCASSLGGLQGFNEKLFFGSGTQLSVL.

V usage is TRBV6-1 and J usage is TRBJ1-1, with 8 bases that match TRBD1. The CDR3 loop spans 13 amino acids. V gave up 7 bases and J gave up 3 bases; unmatched junction bases: 4. The germline CDR1 and CDR2 sequences are MNHNS and SASEGT. The CDR3 region has the DNA TGTGCCAGCACGCCAGGGGGCCACACTGAAGCTTTCTTT. Translated: CASTPGGHTEAFF.

The chain combines TRBV15 with TRBJ1-1, with 7 positions matching TRBD1. This CDR3 comprises 14 residues. Trimming cost V 0 bases and J 7 bases; bases outside gene matches: 5. The germline V gene encodes CDR1 LNHNV and CDR2 YYDKDF (reference sequence). The CDR3 DNA reads as TGTGCCACCAGCAGAGACAGGGGGGGGAGTGAAGCTTTCTTT. This translates into CATSRDRGGSEAFF.

This sequence joins TRBV4-1 and TRBJ1-1; the D gene is possibly TRBD1 (5 bases). V lost 0 bases to trimming and J lost 5 bases, with 10 bases between them. Germline CDR1 is MGHRA and CDR2 is YSYEKL. The CDR3 is 14 residues long. The CDR3 nucleotides are TGCGCCAGCAGCCAAGATCCGGGACGGACTGAAGCTTTCTTT. This gives the protein CASSQDPGRTEAFF.

By its share, this clone is medium-sized. V and J are TRBV19 and TRBJ1-2; TRBD1 is a possible D gene (5 bases). Germline V gene data show CDR1 as LNHDA and CDR2 as SQIVND (reference sequence). V was trimmed by 3 bases and J by 5 bases, leaving 16 bases between them. CDR3 size: 15 residues. The DNA for the CDR3 is TGTGCCAGTAGTATGAGCAGGGAGGTTTTATATGGCTACACCTTC. Its protein product is CASSMSREVLYGYTF.

This chain connects TRBV2 to TRBJ2-3, with unresolved D. Trimming pared 3 bases from V and 3 bases from J, leaving 13 bases between. Germline V gives CDR1 SNHLY, CDR2 FYNNEI. The CDR3 loop spans 15 amino acids. As DNA, the CDR3 is TGTGCCAGCAGTGACGGTCAATCGACGACAGATACGCAGTATTTT. This codes for CASSDGQSTTDTQYF.

This clone appeared a single time. The genes are TRBV28 and TRBJ2-3; 11 bases line up with TRBD2. CDR1 and CDR2 (germline): MDHEN, SYDVKM. The CDR3 totals 14 residues. The trim removed 6 bases at V and 6 bases at J, leaving 5 bases unmatched. DNA of the CDR3: TGTGCCAGCAGGATTAGCGGGGGGGAGGATACGCAGTATTTT. Translated, it gives CASRISGGEDTQYF.

This sequence joins TRBV4-2 and TRBJ1-2; maybe TRBD1 (6 bases). The CDR3 has 14 residues. Per germline, CDR1 LGHNA and CDR2 YNFKEQ. V lost 4 bases, J lost 4 bases, and 13 bases lay in between. CDR3 protein: CASSRVRDTYGYTF. For the CDR3, the DNA is TGTGCCAGCAGCCGGGTCCGGGACACCTATGGCTACACCTTC.

This clone was recorded once. This sequence joins TRBV5-6 and TRBJ1-2; TRBD1 might be the D (6 bases). Germline CDR1 is SGHDT and CDR2 is YYEEEE. V was pared by 4 bases and J by 7 bases, with 23 bases between. This CDR3 has 16 residues. The CDR3 reads CASSPTSLLGARGYTF. CDR3 DNA: TGTGCCAGCAGCCCTACTAGTTTACTGGGGGCCCGTGGCTACACCTTC. Together with reference TRBV5-6 and TRBJ1-2, the CDR3 gives the full variable domain: DAGVTQSPTHLIKTRGQQVTLRCSPKSGHDTVSWYQQALGQGPQFIFQYYEEEERQRGNFPDRFSGHQFPNYSSELNVNALLLGDSALYLCASSPTSLLGARGYTFGSGTRLTVV.

The J gene is TRBJ2-2, the V gene TRBV11-3, with 9 bases fitting TRBD1. V shed 5 bases, J shed 6 bases, and the junction held 7 bases outside the gene matches. CDR3 length equals 15 residues. CDR1 SGHNT and CDR2 YENEEA come from the germline V gene. In DNA form, the CDR3 reads TGTGCCAGCAGCAGACGGGACAGGGAGGCCGGGGAGCTGTTTTTT. It codes for CASSRRDREAGELFF. The full variable domain, completed using reference TRBV11-3 and TRBJ2-2, is EAGVVQSPRYKIIEKKQPVAFWCNPISGHNTLYWYLQNLGQGPELLIRYENEEAVDDSQLPKDRFSAERLKGVDSTLKIQPAELGDSAVYLCASSRRDREAGELFFGEGSRLTVL.

This clone was found once. This sequence joins TRBV5-6 and TRBJ2-2; tentatively, D is TRBD1 (6 bases). The CDR3 extends over 15 amino acids. Germline loops: CDR1 SGHDT, CDR2 YYEEEE. Trimming stripped 4 bases from V and 3 bases from J, with 13 bases between. For the CDR3, the DNA is TGTGCCAGCAGCCACCATGGGGGCTACACCGGGGAGCTGTTTTTT. The encoded protein is CASSHHGGYTGELFF.

This clone was recorded once. J is TRBJ2-7 and V is TRBV5-1, with TRBD1 identical over 10 bases. Germline V gives CDR1 SGHRS, CDR2 YFSETQ. Unmatched junction bases numbered 8, after V lost 0 bases and J lost 2 bases. This CDR3 is built from 17 residues. The CDR3 reads CASSLGGGQGDTYEQYF. The DNA of the CDR3 is TGCGCCAGCAGCTTGGGAGGTGGACAGGGGGACACCTACGAGCAGTACTTC.